These 9 T cell receptor beta chains were sequenced from one sample in a study of PD-1 blockade in classical Hodgkin lymphoma. Some clones are missing from TCRdb's copy, which holds only in-frame ones; the method was immunoSEQ multiplex PCR. Of fewer than 25,000 clones in the sample, approximately 65% were seen once. The sample's time point: cycle 4 day 1 (C4D1), after 6 weeks of nivolumab. Brentuximab vedotin exposure varied among the patients, all of whom had relapsed after autologous stem cell transplantation. The material was peripheral blood mononuclear cells (PBMCs), obtained before the fourth cycle of nivolumab. The origin of the receptors is a human donor with classical Hodgkin lymphoma.

The chain is built from TRBV5-4 and TRBJ2-5; D gene uncertain. The germline CDR1 and CDR2 sequences are SGHNT and YYREEE (reference sequence). The CDR3 loop spans 13 amino acids. V lost 4 bases and J lost 5, with 12 bases in between. This CDR3 reads CASSTPPVETQYF. CDR3 coding DNA: TGTGCCAGCAGCACCCCCCCCGTGGAGACCCAGTACTTC.

The gene calls are TRBV7-2 and TRBJ2-1; D perhaps matches TRBD2 (5 bases). In germline, CDR1 is SGHTA, CDR2 FQGNSA. Trimming removed 3 bases from V and 4 bases from J, with 10 bases in between. This CDR3 is 14 amino acids long. DNA for the CDR3: TGTGCCAGCAGCTTCCCCGGGATTTACAATGAGCAGTTCTTC. Amino acids: CASSFPGIYNEQFF.

The chain combines TRBV2 with TRBJ1-1, with D maybe TRBD1 (6 bases). The germline V gene encodes CDR1 SNHLY and CDR2 FYNNEI. The CDR3 contains 13 residues. V lost 10 bases and J 1 base, leaving 13 bases between the germline ends. The CDR3 protein is CATYRVPNTEAFF. CDR3 bases: TGTGCCACCTACAGGGTACCGAACACTGAAGCTTTCTTT.

As DNA, the CDR3 is TGTGCCACACTGGGGGGGCATGAGCAGTACTTC. Its translation: CATLGGHEQYF. The chain uses TRBV2 and TRBJ2-7; D perhaps matches TRBD2 (7 bases). CDR1 is SNHLY and CDR2 is FYNNEI in the germline V gene. CDR3 length: 11 amino acids. Trimming pared 10 bases from V and 7 bases from J, leaving 14 bases between.

By frequency in the sample, this clone is large. V is TRBV5-1 and J is TRBJ2-7, with D hard to call. Germline CDR1 SGHRS, CDR2 YFSETQ. This CDR3 has 14 amino acids. V lost 2 bases and J 5 bases, leaving 14 bases between the germline ends. As DNA, the CDR3 is TGCGCCAGCAGCTTCAGTGGCCCCCGGGACGAGCAGTACTTC. As protein: CASSFSGPRDEQYF.

V and J are TRBV6-5 and TRBJ2-3; maybe TRBD2 (7 bases). Trimming removed 4 bases at V and 2 bases at J, with 13 bases between. This CDR3 has 15 residues. Germline V gene sequence: CDR1 MNHEY, CDR2 SVGAGI. The DNA of the CDR3 is TGTGCCAGCAGTTTAGGAGGGGGGGCCACAGATACGCAGTATTTT. Residues: CASSLGGGATDTQYF.

This clone was picked up a small number of times. The CDR3 is CASSPSGTLYGYTF. CDR3 DNA: TGTGCCAGCAGCCCAAGCGGGACACTCTATGGCTACACCTTC. The chain couples TRBV7-6 to TRBJ1-2, with D tentatively TRBD1 (6 bases). V was pared by 5 bases and J by 4 bases, with 14 bases between. Germline loops: CDR1 SGHVS, CDR2 FNYEAQ. The CDR3 length is 14 residues.

The V call is TRBV5-1, the J call TRBJ2-7; TRBD1 matches at 9 bases. The CDR3 is 16 amino acids. V shed 0 bases and J 1 base; nucleotides not matched to a gene: 5. Per the germline V gene, CDR1 is SGHRS and CDR2 is YFSETQ. The CDR3 here is CASSLARQGGSYEQYF. Written as DNA, the CDR3 is TGCGCCAGCAGCTTGGCCCGACAGGGGGGGTCCTACGAGCAGTACTTC.

The table lists this clone with many counts. The chain carries TRBV6-9 and TRBJ1-1; D is possibly TRBD1 (6 bases). The germline CDR1 and CDR2 sequences are MNHGY and SVAAGI. V was trimmed by 3 bases and J by 6 bases, leaving 14 bases between them. The CDR3 has 14 residues. CDR3 sequence: CASSYFGEGAEAFF. CDR3 DNA sequence: TGTGCCAGCAGTTACTTCGGGGAGGGGGCTGAAGCTTTCTTT.